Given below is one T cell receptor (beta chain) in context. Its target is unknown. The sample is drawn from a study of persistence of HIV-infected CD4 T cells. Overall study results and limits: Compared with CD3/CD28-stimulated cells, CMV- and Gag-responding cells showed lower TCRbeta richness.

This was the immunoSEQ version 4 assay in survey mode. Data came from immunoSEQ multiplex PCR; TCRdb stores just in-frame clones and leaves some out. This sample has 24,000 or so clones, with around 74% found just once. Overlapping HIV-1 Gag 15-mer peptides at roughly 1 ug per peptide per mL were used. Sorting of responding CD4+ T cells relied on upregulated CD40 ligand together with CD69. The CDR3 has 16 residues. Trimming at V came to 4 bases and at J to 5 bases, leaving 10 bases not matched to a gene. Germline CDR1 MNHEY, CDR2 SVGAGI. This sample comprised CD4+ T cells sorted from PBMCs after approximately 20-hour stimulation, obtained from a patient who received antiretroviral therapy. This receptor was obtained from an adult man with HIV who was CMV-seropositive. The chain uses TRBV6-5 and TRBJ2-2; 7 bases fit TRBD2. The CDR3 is CASSSPGGVGTGELFF. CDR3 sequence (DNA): TGTGCCAGCAGTTCGCCTGGGGGGGTAGGAACCGGGGAGCTGTTTTTT.